This T cell receptor beta chain is drawn from a study of T-cell reconstitution after alpha-beta-depleted transplantation in children. Germline CDR1 is SEHNR and CDR2 is FQNEAQ (reference sequence). The V segment lost 2 bases and the J segment 7 bases; nucleotides outside the gene matches: 4. This CDR3 is 15 amino acids long. Only a few counts were recorded for this clonotype. No antigen is known for it. General study points: At day 60, the high TCRbeta diversity found in some patients originated from recipient T cells and thymic progenitors that had survived. Newly made T cells mostly supplied T-cell counts and diversity one year after transplant. Reportedly, only several hundred clones from non-depleted graft cells drove alpha-beta T-cell counts at about two months.

For TCRbeta, the library was prepared with unique molecular identifiers. From the PCR reads, TCRdb called clonotypes with MiXCR, one entry per CDR3 protein. The data hold approximately 630,000 distinct CDR3 sequences, with about an eighth observed a single time. This specimen was PBMCs, taken before TCRalphabeta/CD19-depleted stem cell transplant. The TCR was taken from a girl aged 2 to 9 with congenital amegakaryocytic thrombocytopenia, due to receive a stem cell transplant. The rearrangement links TRBV7-9 to TRBJ2-1, with TRBD2 matching 11 bases. CDR3 sequence reads: CASSLLTSGINEQFF. For the CDR3, the DNA is TGTGCCAGCAGCTTACTGACTAGCGGGATTAATGAGCAGTTCTTC.